Listed here are 28 T cell receptor beta chains from one sample, sequenced in a study of human T cells and chemical hapten exposure. The starting material, unfractionated whole blood, was used for total RNA extraction. TCRdb processed the 5' RACE reads anew with MiXCR; each CDR3 protein has one entry. The data show some 150,000 distinct CDR3 sequences, approximately 4% seen once. The origin of the receptors is a female donor in good health.

In this sample, this clonotype turned up many times. The chain recombines TRBV20-1 with TRBJ1-2; D is perhaps TRBD1 (6 bases). Germline V gene lookup returns CDR1 DFQATT and CDR2 SNEGSKA (reference sequence). The CDR3 covers 14 residues. V was cut by 2 bases and J by 4 bases, with 14 bases left in between. CDR3: CSARPGAAVYGYTF. For the CDR3, the DNA is TGCAGTGCTAGACCGGGGGCAGCCGTCTATGGCTACACCTTC.

Many counts were recorded for this clonotype. The chain employs TRBV3-1 and TRBJ2-2; D possibly matches TRBD1 or TRBD2 (5 bases each). Trimming removed 4 bases at V and 6 bases at J, with 12 bases between. Germline CDR1 and CDR2: LGHDT and YNNKEL (reference sequence). CDR3 size: 14 residues. The CDR3 spells CASSRQRVSGELFF. In DNA form, the CDR3 reads TGTGCCAGCAGCCGACAGAGGGTGTCCGGGGAGCTGTTTTTT.

This clonotype was observed at least ten times. The V gene is TRBV29-1, the J gene TRBJ2-3; D uncertain. V lost 1 base, J lost 2 bases, and 10 bases lay in between. The germline gives CDR1 SQVTM, CDR2 ANQGSEA. The CDR3 is 14 residues long. CDR3 bases: TGCAGCGTTGAAGGTCCCGGGCCCACAGATACGCAGTATTTT. Protein sequence: CSVEGPGPTDTQYF.

The chain combines TRBV5-1 with TRBJ2-7; no reliable D call. V was trimmed by 2 bases and J by 6 bases, leaving 12 bases between them. This CDR3 contains 13 residues. Germline CDR1 reads SGHRS; CDR2 reads YFSETQ. CDR3 sequence reads: CASSFVTLGEQYF. The CDR3 nucleotides read TGCGCCAGCAGCTTCGTAACCCTCGGCGAGCAGTACTTC.

This clonotype has at least ten counts. The CDR3 DNA is TGCGCCAGCAGCCAAGAAGCAGTACCAGGCAATCAGCCCCAGCATTTT. It encodes CASSQEAVPGNQPQHF. This chain links TRBV4-3 with TRBJ1-5, with D uncertain. CDR3 length: 16 amino acids. V was clipped by 0 bases and J by 2 bases, with 11 bases between them. CDR1 is LGHNA and CDR2 is YSLEER in the germline V gene.

Many counts were recorded for this clonotype. This rearrangement joins TRBV7-8 to TRBJ1-1; D remains ambiguous. The CDR3 is 14 amino acids. The V and J ends lost 7 bases and 8 bases respectively, with 20 bases between them. Per germline, CDR1 SGHVS and CDR2 FQNEAQ. The CDR3 DNA reads as TGTGCCAGCACCAGGACCGCTAGATCTGTAGAAGCTTTCTTT. Encoded protein: CASTRTARSVEAFF.

This clonotype was seen ten or more times. The chain combines TRBV6-1 with TRBJ2-2; TRBD1 is a possible D gene (6 bases). V was pared by 7 bases and J by 6 bases, with 9 bases between. Germline lookup yields CDR1 MNHNS and CDR2 SASEGT. The CDR3 extends over 12 amino acids. The CDR3 DNA is TGTGCCAGCACCTGGACAGCCGGGGAGCTGTTTTTT. Its translation is CASTWTAGELFF.

This clonotype was counted at least ten times. V gene TRBV7-2 combines with J gene TRBJ2-7; D unclear. Germline CDR1 reads SGHTA; CDR2 reads FQGNSA. The CDR3 runs 14 residues. Trimming shortened V by 5 bases and J by 5 bases, and 16 bases separated the two germline ends. This chain's CDR3 is CASSPYTTANEQYF. CDR3 DNA sequence: TGTGCCAGCAGCCCATATACTACGGCCAACGAGCAGTACTTC.

The chain couples TRBV6-1 to TRBJ2-5; the D call may be TRBD1 or TRBD2 (5 bases each). Germline V CDR1 and CDR2: MNHNS, SASEGT. The CDR3 runs 16 residues. Trimming stripped 5 bases from V and 0 bases from J, with 16 bases between. The CDR3 DNA is TGTGCCAGCAGTCCATTTCGGGGCGCCCACCAAGAGACCCAGTACTTC. As protein: CASSPFRGAHQETQYF.

The rearrangement uses TRBV29-1 and TRBJ2-1; D ambiguous. This CDR3 has 13 residues. Germline assignment: CDR1 SQVTM and CDR2 ANQGSEA. The V end lost 7 bases, the J end lost 0 bases, and 10 bases lay between the germline ends. The chain's CDR3 is CSGRRSSYNEQFF. Written as DNA, the CDR3 is TGCAGCGGAAGAAGAAGCTCCTACAATGAGCAGTTCTTC.

This clonotype was detected many times. This chain uses TRBV29-1 with TRBJ2-5; TRBD1 or TRBD2 may be the D gene (6 bases each). Germline V gene sequence: CDR1 SQVTM, CDR2 ANQGSEA. The V end was cut by 2 bases, the J end by 4 bases, with 14 bases between. CDR3 length: 14 residues. In nucleotides, the CDR3 is TGCAGCGTTGAATTCCGGGGGCCGGGAGAGACCCAGTACTTC. This codes for CSVEFRGPGETQYF.

The genes are TRBV5-4 and TRBJ1-1; tentative D call: TRBD1 (5 bases). Germline CDR1 SGHNT, CDR2 YYREEE (reference sequence). V lost 5 bases, J lost 1 base, and 15 bases lay in between. This CDR3 region has 15 residues. In DNA, the CDR3 is TGTGCCAGCAGTTATGGACCGGACAAGAACACTGAAGCTTTCTTT. It translates to CASSYGPDKNTEAFF. Filled out from reference TRBV5-4 and TRBJ1-1, the complete variable domain reads ETGVTQSPTHLIKTRGQQVTLRCSSQSGHNTVSWYQQALGQGPQFIFQYYREEENGRGNFPPRFSGLQFPNYSSELNVNALELDDSALYLCASSYGPDKNTEAFFGQGTRLTVV.

The rearrangement links TRBV7-9 to TRBJ2-1; possibly TRBD1 or TRBD2 for D (6 bases each). The V gene lost 3 bases and the J gene lost 6 bases, with 18 bases spanning the gap. This CDR3 has 16 residues. Germline CDR1 reads SEHNR; CDR2 reads FQNEAQ (reference sequence). The CDR3 region is CASSFPKRKGGNEQFF. The CDR3 DNA follows: TGTGCCAGCAGCTTTCCCAAACGGAAGGGGGGCAATGAGCAGTTCTTC.

Worth noting for this clonotype: Being one base from a much bigger clone, this may be a read error. The V call is TRBV7-9, the J call TRBJ1-4; 7 bases fit TRBD1. This CDR3 comprises 15 residues. Germline V gives CDR1 SEHNR, CDR2 FQNEAQ (reference sequence). The V and J ends lost 7 bases and 5 bases, in that order; junction bases with no gene match: 10. CDR3 nucleotide sequence: TGTGCCAGCATCGCGACAGGGAGCGAGAATGAAAAACTGTTTTTT. Translating gives CASIATGSENEKLFF.

The sample holds many counts of this clonotype. The CDR3: CATSGTGPGDTDTQYF. CDR3 nucleotide sequence: TGTGCCACCAGTGGGACGGGACCCGGAGACACAGATACGCAGTATTTT. The chain combines TRBV24-1 with TRBJ2-3; either TRBD1 or TRBD2 may supply D (5 bases each). CDR3 size: 16 residues. Trimming removed 5 bases from V and 2 bases from J, with 16 bases in between. CDR1 and CDR2 from the germline V gene are KGHDR and SFDVKD.

This chain links TRBV25-1 with TRBJ1-6, with D maybe TRBD1 (6 bases). The CDR3 covers 16 residues. Trimming shortened V by 4 bases and J by 6 bases, and 16 bases separated the two germline ends. CDR1 and CDR2 (germline): MGHDK, SYGVNS. Here the CDR3 reads CASSAHRVSGNSPLHF. CDR3 sequence (DNA): TGTGCCAGCAGTGCACACAGGGTGTCCGGTAATTCACCCCTCCACTTT.

The sample holds many counts of this clonotype. This chain joins TRBV6-2 or TRBV6-3 and TRBJ2-6; D remains unclear. Per germline, CDR1 MNHEY and CDR2 SVGEGT. The CDR3 runs to 16 residues. The V end lost 0 bases, the J end lost 4 bases, and 10 bases lay between the germline ends. CDR3 sequence reads: CASSYSLGDGANVLTF. CDR3 in DNA: TGTGCCAGCAGTTACTCCCTCGGAGACGGGGCCAACGTCCTGACTTTC.

This clonotype was picked up many times. V usage is TRBV7-2 and J usage is TRBJ1-6; D remains ambiguous. V shed 6 bases and J shed 0 bases, with 6 bases lying between them. The CDR3 is made up of 14 amino acids. Germline V lookup: CDR1 SGHTA, CDR2 FQGNSA. The CDR3 nucleotides are TGTGCCAGCAGTTTAAGCTCCTATAATTCACCCCTCCACTTT. Translating gives CASSLSSYNSPLHF. Supplemented by reference TRBV7-2 and TRBJ1-6, the full variable domain reads GAGVSQSPSNKVTEKGKDVELRCDPISGHTALYWYRQSLGQGLEFLIYFQGNSAPDKSGLPSDRFSAERTGGSVSTLTIQRTQQEDSAVYLCASSLSSYNSPLHFGNGTRLTVT.

This clonotype was recorded a few times. The genes are TRBV18 and TRBJ1-4; D unclear. The CDR3 is 17 residues long. V shed 2 bases and J shed 0 bases, with 13 bases lying between them. Looked up from germline, CDR1 is KGHSH and CDR2 is LQKENI. The CDR3 spells CASSPIVVSATNEKLFF. CDR3 DNA sequence: TGTGCCAGCTCACCAATAGTAGTTTCCGCAACTAATGAAAAACTGTTTTTT. The full variable domain, completed using reference TRBV18 and TRBJ1-4, is NAGVMQNPRHLVRRRGQEARLRCSPMKGHSHVYWYRQLPEEGLKFMVYLQKENIIDESGMPKERFSAEFPKEGPSILRIQQVVRGDSAAYFCASSPIVVSATNEKLFFGSGTQLSVL.

This clonotype was seen repeatedly, ten times or more. The rearrangement joins TRBV7-2 to TRBJ2-3, with TRBD1 identical over 7 bases. CDR3 size: 17 residues. After removal of 6 bases from V and 2 bases from J, the junction contained 14 bases not matched to a gene. Per germline, CDR1 SGHTA and CDR2 FQGNSA. CDR3 nucleotide sequence: TGTGCCAGCAGGTACAACCCAGGACAGGCGGTCACAGATACGCAGTATTTT. Its translation is CASRYNPGQAVTDTQYF.

This clonotype was seen repeatedly, ten times or more. The rearrangement joins TRBV12-3 or TRBV12-4 to TRBJ2-5; 8 bases map to TRBD1. This CDR3 region has 13 residues. V shed 6 bases, J shed 2 bases, and the junction held 2 bases outside the gene matches. The CDR3 DNA reads TGTGCCAGCAGAACAGGGGGGCAAGAGACCCAGTACTTC. This translates into CASRTGGQETQYF.

This clonotype was detected many times. The chain is built from TRBV4-3 and TRBJ1-6; TRBD1 might be the D (6 bases). The ends were cut back, 1 base at V and 5 bases at J, with 9 bases in the middle. From germline, CDR1 is LGHNA and CDR2 YSLEER. This CDR3 is built from 15 residues. The CDR3 spells CASSQGQGNNSPLHF. CDR3 in DNA: TGCGCCAGCAGCCAAGGGCAGGGGAATAATTCACCCCTCCACTTT.

At least ten counts were recorded for this clonotype. CDR3 amino acids: CAREEVGANTEAFF. CDR3 DNA: TGTGCCAGAGAAGAGGTGGGTGCCAACACTGAAGCTTTCTTT. The chain uses TRBV2 and TRBJ1-1; D ambiguous. The CDR3 spans 14 residues. CDR1 and CDR2 (germline): SNHLY, FYNNEI. V was trimmed by 9 bases and J by 2 bases, leaving 16 bases between them.

This clonotype was observed at least ten times. V gene TRBV12-3 or TRBV12-4 combines with J gene TRBJ2-1; D is possibly TRBD2 (5 bases). The CDR3 spans 14 residues. The germline V and J ends were trimmed by 5 bases and 2 bases, with 10 bases remaining between them. The CDR3, as DNA: TGTGCCAGCAGTCCCCTCGGGGCCTACAATGAGCAGTTCTTC. It yields the protein CASSPLGAYNEQFF.

This clonotype was counted at least ten times. The chain carries TRBV19 and TRBJ1-5; weak D call: TRBD1 (6 bases). The germline gives CDR1 LNHDA, CDR2 SQIVND (reference sequence). V lost 4 bases to trimming and J lost 3 bases, with 13 bases between them. This CDR3 is built from 15 residues. This CDR3 is CASSTWGADNQPQHF. The CDR3 nucleotides read TGTGCCAGTAGTACGTGGGGGGCTGACAATCAGCCCCAGCATTTT.

This clonotype was counted only a few times. The DNA for the CDR3 is TGTGCCAGCTCGTGGCAGGGGGGTCAGCCCCAGCATTTT. It yields the protein CASSWQGGQPQHF. The V call is TRBV11-1, the J call TRBJ1-5, with 7 bases lining up with TRBD1. After removal of 8 bases from V and 6 bases from J, the junction contained 7 bases not matched to a gene. Germline-derived CDR1 and CDR2 are SGHAT and FQDESV (reference sequence). The CDR3 contains 13 residues.

This clonotype has a count of ten or more. The chain joins TRBV19 to TRBJ1-6; the D is unclear. CDR3 length equals 15 residues. The germline V gene has CDR1 LNHDA and CDR2 SQIVND (reference sequence). V lost 7 bases, J lost 3 bases, and 13 bases lay in between. CDR3 residues: CASIRDGRYNSPLHF. DNA of the CDR3: TGTGCCAGTATCCGAGACGGACGCTATAATTCACCCCTCCACTTT.

At least ten counts were recorded for this clonotype. The rearrangement links TRBV11-3 to TRBJ2-3; D may be TRBD2 (5 bases). V gave up 5 bases and J gave up 6 bases, with 9 bases separating them. The germline V gene has CDR1 SGHNT and CDR2 YENEEA. This CDR3 comprises 12 residues. CDR3 sequence: CASSRLADTQYF. The CDR3, as DNA: TGTGCCAGCAGCCGCCTAGCCGATACGCAGTATTTT.